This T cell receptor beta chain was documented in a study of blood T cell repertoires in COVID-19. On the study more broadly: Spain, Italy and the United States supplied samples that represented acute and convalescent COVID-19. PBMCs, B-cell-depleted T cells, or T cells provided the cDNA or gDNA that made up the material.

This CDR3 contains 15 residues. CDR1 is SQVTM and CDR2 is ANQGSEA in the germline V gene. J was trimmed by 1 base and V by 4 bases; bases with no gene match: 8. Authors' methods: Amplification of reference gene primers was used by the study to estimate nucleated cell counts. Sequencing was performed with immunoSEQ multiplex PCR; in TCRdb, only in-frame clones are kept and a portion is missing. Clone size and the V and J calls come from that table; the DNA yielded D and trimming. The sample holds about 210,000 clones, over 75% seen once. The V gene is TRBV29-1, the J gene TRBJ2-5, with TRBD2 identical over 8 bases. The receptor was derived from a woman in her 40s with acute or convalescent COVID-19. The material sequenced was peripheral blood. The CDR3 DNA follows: TGCAGCGTTGCGGGGGGGCCAATCATCCAAGAGACCCAGTACTTC. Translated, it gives CSVAGGPIIQETQYF. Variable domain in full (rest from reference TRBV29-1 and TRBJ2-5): SAVISQKPSRDICQRGTSLTIQCQVDSQVTMMFWYRQQPGQSLTLIATANQGSEATYESGFVIDKFPISRPNLTFSTLTVSNMSPEDSSIYLCSVAGGPIIQETQYFGPGTRLLVL.